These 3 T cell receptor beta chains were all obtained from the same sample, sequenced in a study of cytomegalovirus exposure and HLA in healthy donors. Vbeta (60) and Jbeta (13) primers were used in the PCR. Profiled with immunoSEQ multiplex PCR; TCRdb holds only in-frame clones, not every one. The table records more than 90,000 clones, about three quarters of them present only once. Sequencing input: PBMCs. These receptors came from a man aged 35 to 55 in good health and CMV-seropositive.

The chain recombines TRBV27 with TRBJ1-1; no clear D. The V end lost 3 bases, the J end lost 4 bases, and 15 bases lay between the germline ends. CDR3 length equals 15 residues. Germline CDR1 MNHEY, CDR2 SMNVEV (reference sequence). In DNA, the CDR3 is TGTGCCAGCAGTTTCGCTGCCCGGGAGACCACTGAAGCTTTCTTT. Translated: CASSFAARETTEAFF.

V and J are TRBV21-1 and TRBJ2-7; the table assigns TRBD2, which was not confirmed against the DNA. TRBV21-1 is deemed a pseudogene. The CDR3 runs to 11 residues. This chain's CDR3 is CASSRSYEQYF. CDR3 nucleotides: TGTGCCAGCAGCCGGTCCTACGAGCAGTACTTC.

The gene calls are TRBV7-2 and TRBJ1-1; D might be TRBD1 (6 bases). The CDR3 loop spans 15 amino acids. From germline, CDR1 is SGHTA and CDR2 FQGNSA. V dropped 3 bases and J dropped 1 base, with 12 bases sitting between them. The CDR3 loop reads CASSFSGVGNTEAFF. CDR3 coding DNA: TGTGCCAGCAGCTTTTCAGGGGTGGGGAACACTGAAGCTTTCTTT. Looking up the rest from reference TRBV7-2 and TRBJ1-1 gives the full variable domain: GAGVSQSPSNKVTEKGKDVELRCDPISGHTALYWYRQSLGQGLEFLIYFQGNSAPDKSGLPSDRFSAERTGGSVSTLTIQRTQQEDSAVYLCASSFSGVGNTEAFFGQGTRLTVV.